This entry describes one TCR beta chain. Then a second PCR, running about 7 to 11 cycles, was carried out with a sample-barcoded 5' primer and a J-beta primer mix. Carrying 12 random nucleotides, a template-switch adaptor labeled each individual cDNA molecule. TCRdb analysed the 5' RACE reads with MiXCR anew, one entry per CDR3 protein. The sample lists about 1.4 million distinct CDR3 sequences, roughly 64% occurring once. The sample belongs to a study of blood T cells in healthy people across ages. This CDR3 region has 11 residues. Germline V gives CDR1 SQVTM, CDR2 ANQGSEA. V lost 1 base, J lost 11 bases, and 8 bases lay in between.

Sample: blood. The origin of this receptor is a man younger than 30 in good health. The chain is built from TRBV29-1 and TRBJ1-4; no definite D call. CDR3 nucleotide sequence: TGCAGCGTTGAAGGTCTCGATAAACTGTTTTTT. Translated, it gives CSVEGLDKLFF.